This T cell receptor beta chain is drawn from a study of Ad26.COV2.S vaccination and SARS-CoV-2 variants. The study's findings and limits: There was a possibility that the TCR breadth and depth analyses underestimated total T cell responses. Similar non-spike TCR breadth was observed in recipients of vaccine and of placebo.

Using immunoSEQ multiplex PCR, the repertoire was profiled, and TCRdb retains in-frame clones only, with some absent. The sample includes about 350,000 clones, approximately 86% of them seen just once. The CDR3 has 13 residues. Germline V gene data show CDR1 as LNHDA and CDR2 as SQIVND (reference sequence). Trimming cost V 5 bases and J 8 bases, with 15 bases left between them. This clone came up once. Antigen specificity is unknown. Treatment defined: 15 to 20 received Ad26.COV2.S at low or high dose, single or two shots; 5 received placebo; per-sample allocation not given. At day 63 after the first vaccine or placebo injection, samples were drawn. Within Boston, the person who donated was an adult of 18-55 years.

This sequence was found in a person between 18 and 59 years old who received the Ad26.COV2.S COVID-19 vaccine or a placebo. The source material was peripheral blood, sampled in a trial of Ad26.COV2.S vaccine versus placebo. The J gene is TRBJ1-1, the V gene TRBV19; the D gene is possibly TRBD1 (5 bases). CDR3 region: CASSFARDGEAFF. CDR3 coding DNA: TGTGCCAGTAGTTTTGCCCGGGACGGAGAAGCTTTCTTT.